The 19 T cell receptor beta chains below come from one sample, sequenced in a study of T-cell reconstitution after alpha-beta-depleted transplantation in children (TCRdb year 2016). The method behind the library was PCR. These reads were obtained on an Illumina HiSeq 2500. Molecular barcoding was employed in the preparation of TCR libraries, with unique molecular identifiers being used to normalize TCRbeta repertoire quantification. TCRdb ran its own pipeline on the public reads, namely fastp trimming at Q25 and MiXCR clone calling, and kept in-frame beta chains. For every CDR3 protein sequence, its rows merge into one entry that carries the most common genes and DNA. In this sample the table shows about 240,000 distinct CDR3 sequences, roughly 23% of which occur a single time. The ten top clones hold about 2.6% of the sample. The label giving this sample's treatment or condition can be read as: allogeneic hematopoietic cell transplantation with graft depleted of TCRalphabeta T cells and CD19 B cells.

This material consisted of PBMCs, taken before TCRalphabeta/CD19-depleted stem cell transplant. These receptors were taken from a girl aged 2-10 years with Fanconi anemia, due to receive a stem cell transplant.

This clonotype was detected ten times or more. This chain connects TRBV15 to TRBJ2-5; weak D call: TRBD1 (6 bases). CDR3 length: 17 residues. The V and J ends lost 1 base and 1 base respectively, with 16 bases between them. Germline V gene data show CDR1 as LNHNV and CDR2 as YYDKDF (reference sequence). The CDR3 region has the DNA TGTGCCACCAGCAGAGTATCGGGGACGGACAGCCAAGAGACCCAGTACTTC. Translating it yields CATSRVSGTDSQETQYF.

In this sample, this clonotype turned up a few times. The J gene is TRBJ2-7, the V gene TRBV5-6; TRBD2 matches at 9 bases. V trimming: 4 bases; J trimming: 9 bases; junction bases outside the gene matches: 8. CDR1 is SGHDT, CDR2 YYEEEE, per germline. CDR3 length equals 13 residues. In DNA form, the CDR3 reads TGTGCCAGCAGCCTGGGACTAGCTACGGGGCAGTACTTC. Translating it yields CASSLGLATGQYF. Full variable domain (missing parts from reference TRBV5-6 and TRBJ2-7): DAGVTQSPTHLIKTRGQQVTLRCSPKSGHDTVSWYQQALGQGPQFIFQYYEEEERQRGNFPDRFSGHQFPNYSSELNVNALLLGDSALYLCASSLGLATGQYFGPGTRLTVT.

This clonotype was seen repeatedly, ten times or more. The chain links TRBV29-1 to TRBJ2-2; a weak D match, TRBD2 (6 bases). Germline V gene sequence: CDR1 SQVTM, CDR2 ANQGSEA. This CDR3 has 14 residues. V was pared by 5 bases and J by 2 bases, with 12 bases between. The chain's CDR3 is CSVLGLPNTGELFF. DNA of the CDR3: TGCAGCGTTTTGGGACTGCCTAACACCGGGGAGCTGTTTTTT.

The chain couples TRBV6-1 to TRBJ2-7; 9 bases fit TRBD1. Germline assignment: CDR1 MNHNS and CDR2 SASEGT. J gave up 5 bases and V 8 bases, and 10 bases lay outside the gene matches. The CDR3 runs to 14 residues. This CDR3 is CASSSTGGRDEQYF. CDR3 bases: TGTGCCAGCTCTTCGACAGGGGGTCGGGACGAGCAGTACTTC.

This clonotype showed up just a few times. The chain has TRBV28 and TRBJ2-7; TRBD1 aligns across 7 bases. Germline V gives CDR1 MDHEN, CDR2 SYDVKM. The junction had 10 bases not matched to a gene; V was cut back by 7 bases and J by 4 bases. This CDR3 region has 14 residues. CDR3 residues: CASITRDRLYEQYF. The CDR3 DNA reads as TGTGCCAGCATTACTAGGGACAGATTATACGAGCAGTACTTC.

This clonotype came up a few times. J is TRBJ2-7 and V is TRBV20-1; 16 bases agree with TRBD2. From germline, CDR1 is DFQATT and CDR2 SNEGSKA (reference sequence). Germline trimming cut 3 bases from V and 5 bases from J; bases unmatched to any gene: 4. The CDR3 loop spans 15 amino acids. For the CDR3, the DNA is TGCAGTGCTAGGGGGACTAGCGGGAGGGGGGACGAGCAGTACTTC. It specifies CSARGTSGRGDEQYF.

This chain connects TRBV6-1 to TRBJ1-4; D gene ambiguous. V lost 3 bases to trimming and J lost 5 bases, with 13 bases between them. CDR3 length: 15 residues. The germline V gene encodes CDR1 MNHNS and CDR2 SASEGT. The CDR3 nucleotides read TGTGCCAGCAGTGAGGGGAGTTCGTGGAATGAAAAACTGTTTTTT. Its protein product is CASSEGSSWNEKLFF.

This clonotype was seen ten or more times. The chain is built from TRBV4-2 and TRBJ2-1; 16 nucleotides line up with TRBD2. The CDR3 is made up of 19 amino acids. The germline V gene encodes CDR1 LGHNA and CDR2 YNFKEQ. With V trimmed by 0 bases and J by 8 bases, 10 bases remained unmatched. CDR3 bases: TGTGCCAGCAGCCAAGATAGCCGGGGACTAGCGGGGGGGCTAGATGAGCAGTTCTTC. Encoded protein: CASSQDSRGLAGGLDEQFF.

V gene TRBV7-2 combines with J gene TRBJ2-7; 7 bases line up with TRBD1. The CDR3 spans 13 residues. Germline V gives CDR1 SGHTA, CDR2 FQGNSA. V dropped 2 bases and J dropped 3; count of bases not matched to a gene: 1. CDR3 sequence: CASSLQGDYEQYF. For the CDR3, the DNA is TGTGCCAGCAGCTTACAGGGGGACTACGAGCAGTACTTC.

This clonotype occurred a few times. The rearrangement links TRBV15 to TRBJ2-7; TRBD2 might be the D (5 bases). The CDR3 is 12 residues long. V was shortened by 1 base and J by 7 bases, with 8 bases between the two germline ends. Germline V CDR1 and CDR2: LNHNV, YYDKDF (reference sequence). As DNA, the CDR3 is TGTGCCACCAGCAGAGGAGCGGTGGAGCAGTACTTC. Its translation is CATSRGAVEQYF. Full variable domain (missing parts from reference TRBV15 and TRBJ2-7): DAMVIQNPRYQVTQFGKPVTLSCSQTLNHNVMYWYQQKSSQAPKLLFHYYDKDFNNEADTPDNFQSRRPNTSFCFLDIRSPGLGDTAMYLCATSRGAVEQYFGPGTRLTVT.

In nucleotides, the CDR3 is TGTGCCAGCAGGATGGACAGGGGTACAGATACGCAGTATTTT. Translated: CASRMDRGTDTQYF. The V call is TRBV2, the J call TRBJ2-3; 9 bases are a match to TRBD1. The germline gives CDR1 SNHLY, CDR2 FYNNEI. V lost 6 bases to trimming and J lost 3 bases; unmatched junction nucleotides: 4. The CDR3 runs to 14 residues.

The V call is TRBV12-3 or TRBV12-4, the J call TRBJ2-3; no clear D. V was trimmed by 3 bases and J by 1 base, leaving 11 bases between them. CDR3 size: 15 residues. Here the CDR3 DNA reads TGTGCCAGCAGTTTTCTAGAACGGGGCACAGATACGCAGTATTTT. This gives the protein CASSFLERGTDTQYF.

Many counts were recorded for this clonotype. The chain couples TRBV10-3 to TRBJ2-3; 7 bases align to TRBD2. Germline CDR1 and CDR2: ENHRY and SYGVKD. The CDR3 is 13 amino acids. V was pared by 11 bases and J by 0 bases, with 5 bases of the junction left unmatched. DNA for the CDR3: TGTGCCGTCTCCGGGGGGAGCACAGATACGCAGTATTTT. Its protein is CAVSGGSTDTQYF.

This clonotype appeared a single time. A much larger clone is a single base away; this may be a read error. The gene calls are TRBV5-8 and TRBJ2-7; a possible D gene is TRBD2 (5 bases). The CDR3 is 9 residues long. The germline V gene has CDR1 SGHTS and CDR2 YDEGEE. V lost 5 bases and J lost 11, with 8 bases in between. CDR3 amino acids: CASSWEKYF. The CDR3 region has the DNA TGTGCCAGCAGTTGGGAGAAGTACTTC.

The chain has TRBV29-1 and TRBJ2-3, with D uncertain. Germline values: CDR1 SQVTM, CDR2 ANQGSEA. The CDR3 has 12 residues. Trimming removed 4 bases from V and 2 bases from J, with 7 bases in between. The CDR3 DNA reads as TGCAGCGTTGTGCCGTACACAGATACGCAGTATTTT. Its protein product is CSVVPYTDTQYF.

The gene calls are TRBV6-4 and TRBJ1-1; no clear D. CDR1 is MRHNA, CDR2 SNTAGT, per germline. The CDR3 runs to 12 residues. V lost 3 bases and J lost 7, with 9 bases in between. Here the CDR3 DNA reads TGTGCCAGCAGTGATTTGGTCGGTGAAGCTTTCTTT. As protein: CASSDLVGEAFF.

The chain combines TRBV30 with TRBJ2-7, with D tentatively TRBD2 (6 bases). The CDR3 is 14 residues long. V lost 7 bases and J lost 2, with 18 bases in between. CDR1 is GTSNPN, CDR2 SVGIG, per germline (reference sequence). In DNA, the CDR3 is TGTGCCTCCATCCCGGGAGACCTTACCTACGAGCAGTACTTC. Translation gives CASIPGDLTYEQYF. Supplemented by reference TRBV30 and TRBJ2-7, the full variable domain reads SQTIHQWPATLVQPVGSPLSLECTVEGTSNPNLYWYRQAAGRGLQLLFYSVGIGQISSEVPQNLSASRPQDRQFILSSKKLLLSDSGFYLCASIPGDLTYEQYFGPGTRLTVT.

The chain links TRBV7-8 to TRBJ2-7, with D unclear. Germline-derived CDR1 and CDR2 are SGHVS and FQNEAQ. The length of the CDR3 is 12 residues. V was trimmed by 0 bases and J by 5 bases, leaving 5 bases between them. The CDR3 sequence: CASSLAIHEQYF. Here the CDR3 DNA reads TGTGCCAGCAGCTTAGCGATCCACGAGCAGTACTTC.

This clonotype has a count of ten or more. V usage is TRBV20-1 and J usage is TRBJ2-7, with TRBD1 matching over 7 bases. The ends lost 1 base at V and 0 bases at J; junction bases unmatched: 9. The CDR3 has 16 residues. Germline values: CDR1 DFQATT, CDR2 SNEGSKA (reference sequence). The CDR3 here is CSARGGETGSSYEQYF. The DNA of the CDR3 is TGCAGTGCTAGAGGGGGAGAGACAGGGAGCTCCTACGAGCAGTACTTC.